A selection of T cell receptor beta chains follows, all from one sample in a study of T cell responses to AZD1222 COVID-19 vaccine. Clones were read by immunoSEQ multiplex PCR, and TCRdb kept only the in-frame ones, dropping some. The sample has 95,000 to 150,000 clones, about nine tenths seen once; the top ten hold 1.2%. Sequences were derived from peripheral blood, sampled on day 0 of AZD1222 vaccination. These receptors all stem from an adult in good health. The CDR3 runs from the conserved cysteine through the conserved F or W. D genes are given only for firm matches. Only part of the rows carry a size: once, few, many, or a class if the clone is expanded.

V gene: TRBV11-2; clone size: -; J gene: TRBJ1-1; CDR3 length: 11; D gene: -; CDR3 protein: CASSPRTEAFF; CDR3 DNA: TGTGCCAGCAGCCCTCGGACAGAAGCTTTCTTT
V gene: TRBV5-1; clone size: -; J gene: TRBJ2-3; CDR3 length: 19; D gene: TRBD2; CDR3 protein: CASSPQRTSGGPLSDTQYF; CDR3 DNA: TGCGCCAGCAGCCCGCAGAGGACTAGCGGGGGGCCTCTATCAGATACGCAGTATTTT
V gene: TRBV3-1/TRBV3-2; clone size: -; J gene: TRBJ2-3; CDR3 length: 17; D gene: TRBD2; CDR3 protein: CASSSRLAGAFTDTQYF; CDR3 DNA: TGTGCCAGCAGCTCCCGACTAGCGGGGGCCTTCACAGATACGCAGTATTTT
V gene: TRBV7-2; clone size: -; J gene: TRBJ1-6; CDR3 length: 12; D gene: -; CDR3 protein: CASSLRNSPLHF; CDR3 DNA: TGTGCCAGCAGCCTCAGGAATTCACCCCTCCACTTT
V gene: TRBV2; clone size: -; J gene: TRBJ2-7; CDR3 length: 14; D gene: TRBD1; CDR3 protein: CASTPDRAYGAQYF; CDR3 DNA: TGTGCCAGCACTCCGGACAGGGCCTATGGGGCACAGTACTTC
V gene: TRBV2; clone size: -; J gene: TRBJ1-4; CDR3 length: 15; D gene: TRBD1; CDR3 protein: CASAHGQGAGEKLFF; CDR3 DNA: TGTGCCAGCGCTCATGGACAGGGGGCTGGGGAAAAACTGTTTTTT
V gene: TRBV28; clone size: -; J gene: TRBJ2-7; CDR3 length: 12; D gene: -; CDR3 protein: CASSLSEYEQYF; CDR3 DNA: TGTGCCAGCAGTTTGTCGGAGTACGAGCAGTACTTC
V gene: TRBV21-1; clone size: once; J gene: TRBJ1-3; CDR3 length: 15; D gene: -; CDR3 protein: CASRTGSRDRNTIYF; CDR3 DNA: TGTGCCAGCAGAACCGGCTCCAGGGATCGAAACACCATATATTTT
V gene: TRBV5-1; clone size: once; J gene: TRBJ2-3; CDR3 length: 14; D gene: TRBD1; CDR3 protein: CASSRTGSGDTQYF; CDR3 DNA: TGCGCCAGCAGCCGGACAGGGTCGGGGGATACGCAGTATTTT
V gene: TRBV6-5; clone size: -; J gene: TRBJ1-2; CDR3 length: 15; D gene: -; CDR3 protein: CASSPNRQPLWGYTF; CDR3 DNA: TGTGCCAGCAGCCCGAACCGACAGCCCCTATGGGGCTACACCTTC
V gene: TRBV19; clone size: -; J gene: TRBJ2-3; CDR3 length: 17; D gene: TRBD1; CDR3 protein: CASSIRVGDRGTDTQYF; CDR3 DNA: TGTGCCAGTAGTATAAGGGTGGGGGACAGGGGGACAGATACGCAGTATTTT
V gene: TRBV21-1; clone size: -; J gene: TRBJ2-2; CDR3 length: 15; D gene: -; CDR3 protein: CASSNGTANTGELFF; CDR3 DNA: TGTGCCAGCAGCAATGGGACTGCAAACACCGGGGAGCTGTTTTTT
V gene: TRBV3-1/TRBV3-2; clone size: -; J gene: TRBJ1-5; CDR3 length: 13; D gene: -; CDR3 protein: CASSQVTNQPQHF; CDR3 DNA: TGTGCCAGCAGCCAAGTGACGAATCAGCCCCAGCATTTT
V gene: TRBV19; clone size: few; J gene: TRBJ1-3; CDR3 length: 14; D gene: -; CDR3 protein: CASKALVSGNTIYF; CDR3 DNA: TGTGCCAGTAAGGCGTTAGTCTCTGGAAACACCATATATTTT
V gene: TRBV7-9; clone size: few; J gene: TRBJ1-2; CDR3 length: 14; D gene: -; CDR3 protein: CASSLSDPNYGYTF; CDR3 DNA: TGTGCCAGCAGCTTATCGGACCCGAACTATGGCTACACCTTC
V gene: TRBV5-1; clone size: -; J gene: TRBJ1-2; CDR3 length: 14; D gene: -; CDR3 protein: CASSSTGPDWGYTF; CDR3 DNA: TGCGCCAGCAGCTCCACCGGACCGGATTGGGGCTACACCTTC
V gene: TRBV18; clone size: -; J gene: TRBJ2-1; CDR3 length: 17; D gene: -; CDR3 protein: CASSPEWRGISYNEQFF; CDR3 DNA: TGTGCCAGCTCACCTGAGTGGAGGGGTATCTCCTACAATGAGCAGTTCTTC
V gene: TRBV6-5; clone size: -; J gene: TRBJ1-3; CDR3 length: 11; D gene: -; CDR3 protein: CASLSGNTIYF; CDR3 DNA: TGTGCCAGCCTCTCTGGAAACACCATATATTTT
V gene: TRBV7-2; clone size: -; J gene: TRBJ1-1; CDR3 length: 13; D gene: -; CDR3 protein: CASSLAVGTEAFF; CDR3 DNA: TGTGCCAGCAGCTTAGCGGTCGGCACTGAAGCTTTCTTT
V gene: TRBV20-1; clone size: few; J gene: TRBJ1-1; CDR3 length: 13; D gene: -; CDR3 protein: CSASELSELGAFF; CDR3 DNA: TGCAGTGCTAGTGAATTGTCGGAGCTGGGAGCTTTCTTT
V gene: TRBV28; clone size: -; J gene: TRBJ1-4; CDR3 length: 16; D gene: -; CDR3 protein: CASSPAGTTTNEKLFF; CDR3 DNA: TGTGCCAGCAGTCCCGCCGGGACAACAACTAATGAAAAACTGTTTTTT
V gene: TRBV6-5; clone size: once; J gene: TRBJ2-5; CDR3 length: 14; D gene: -; CDR3 protein: CASSYGGRQETQYF; CDR3 DNA: TGTGCCAGCAGTTACGGGGGCCGTCAAGAGACCCAGTACTTC
V gene: TRBV4-1; clone size: -; J gene: TRBJ1-4; CDR3 length: 15; D gene: TRBD1; CDR3 protein: CASSQDKGAIEKLFF; CDR3 DNA: TGCGCCAGCAGCCAAGACAAGGGGGCGATTGAAAAACTGTTTTTT
V gene: TRBV12-5; clone size: -; J gene: TRBJ2-6; CDR3 length: 14; D gene: TRBD1; CDR3 protein: CASGRGPGANVLTF; CDR3 DNA: TGTGCTAGTGGAAGGGGGCCGGGGGCCAACGTCCTGACTTTC
V gene: TRBV4-2; clone size: -; J gene: TRBJ1-2; CDR3 length: 16; D gene: TRBD1; CDR3 protein: CASSQDSNTRTGGYTF; CDR3 DNA: TGTGCCAGCAGCCAAGACTCAAACACGAGGACAGGTGGCTACACCTTC
V gene: TRBV27; clone size: -; J gene: TRBJ1-2; CDR3 length: 13; D gene: TRBD1; CDR3 protein: CASSYGQDYGYTF; CDR3 DNA: TGTGCCAGCAGTTATGGACAGGACTATGGCTACACCTTC
V gene: TRBV4-1; clone size: -; J gene: TRBJ2-1; CDR3 length: 19; D gene: TRBD2; CDR3 protein: CASSQLGLATDTPHNEQFF; CDR3 DNA: TGCGCCAGCAGCCAATTGGGACTAGCGACAGACACACCGCACAATGAGCAGTTCTTC
V gene: TRBV12-3/TRBV12-4; clone size: -; J gene: TRBJ1-2; CDR3 length: 12; D gene: -; CDR3 protein: CASSWDLDGYTF; CDR3 DNA: TGTGCCAGCAGTTGGGACCTAGATGGCTACACCTTC
V gene: TRBV7-9; clone size: -; J gene: TRBJ2-5; CDR3 length: 14; D gene: -; CDR3 protein: CASSSDMGGETQYF; CDR3 DNA: TGTGCCAGCAGCTCCGACATGGGCGGAGAGACCCAGTACTTC
V gene: TRBV10-1; clone size: few; J gene: TRBJ1-1; CDR3 length: 13; D gene: -; CDR3 protein: CASSESQGTEAFF; CDR3 DNA: TGCGCCAGCAGTGAGTCGCAGGGGACTGAAGCTTTCTTT
V gene: TRBV7-8; clone size: -; J gene: TRBJ2-7; CDR3 length: 12; D gene: -; CDR3 protein: CASRPLAYEQYF; CDR3 DNA: TGTGCCAGCAGACCTCTAGCCTACGAGCAGTACTTC
V gene: TRBV5-5; clone size: few; J gene: TRBJ2-6; CDR3 length: 15; D gene: -; CDR3 protein: CASNRGLPGANVLTF; CDR3 DNA: TGTGCCAGCAACCGGGGGCTTCCTGGGGCCAACGTCCTGACTTTC
V gene: TRBV5-6; clone size: -; J gene: TRBJ1-3; CDR3 length: 13; D gene: -; CDR3 protein: CASSPGQMNTIYF; CDR3 DNA: TGTGCCAGCAGCCCGGGCCAGATGAACACCATATATTTT
V gene: TRBV18; clone size: few; J gene: TRBJ1-6; CDR3 length: 14; D gene: -; CDR3 protein: CASSGDNYNSPLHF; CDR3 DNA: TGTGCCAGCTCCGGGGACAACTATAATTCACCCCTCCACTTT
V gene: TRBV20-1; clone size: -; J gene: TRBJ1-1; CDR3 length: 12; D gene: -; CDR3 protein: CSASTSWAEAFF; CDR3 DNA: TGCAGTGCTAGTACGTCTTGGGCTGAAGCTTTCTTT
V gene: TRBV14; clone size: -; J gene: TRBJ1-1; CDR3 length: 17; D gene: TRBD1; CDR3 protein: CASSQFGQGAASSEAFF; CDR3 DNA: TGTGCCAGCAGCCAATTCGGACAGGGGGCCGCCAGTAGTGAAGCTTTCTTT
V gene: TRBV15; clone size: -; J gene: TRBJ1-4; CDR3 length: 17; D gene: TRBD1; CDR3 protein: CATSRSWTGGFGEKLFF; CDR3 DNA: TGTGCCACCAGCAGATCTTGGACAGGGGGCTTTGGTGAAAAACTGTTTTTT
V gene: TRBV5-1; clone size: -; J gene: TRBJ2-5; CDR3 length: 13; D gene: -; CDR3 protein: CASSPDVGETQYF; CDR3 DNA: TGCGCCAGCAGCCCGGACGTTGGGGAGACCCAGTACTTC
V gene: TRBV5-1; clone size: -; J gene: TRBJ1-2; CDR3 length: 15; D gene: -; CDR3 protein: CASSMIRGTVDGYTF; CDR3 DNA: TGCGCCAGCAGTATGATCAGGGGTACGGTAGATGGCTACACCTTC
V gene: TRBV5-1; clone size: -; J gene: TRBJ2-2; CDR3 length: 15; D gene: TRBD1; CDR3 protein: CASSKGTGVAGELFF; CDR3 DNA: TGCGCCAGCAGCAAAGGGACAGGGGTTGCCGGGGAGCTGTTTTTT
V gene: TRBV19; clone size: -; J gene: TRBJ2-7; CDR3 length: 14; D gene: -; CDR3 protein: CASSIWAGDQPQYF; CDR3 DNA: TGTGCCAGTAGTATTTGGGCAGGGGACCAACCTCAGTACTTC
V gene: TRBV6-5; clone size: -; J gene: TRBJ1-2; CDR3 length: 14; D gene: -; CDR3 protein: CASGQWSSYYGYTF; CDR3 DNA: TGTGCCAGCGGACAGTGGTCGAGTTACTATGGCTACACCTTC
V gene: TRBV2; clone size: -; J gene: TRBJ1-1; CDR3 length: 13; D gene: -; CDR3 protein: CASSFGQNTEAFF; CDR3 DNA: TGTGCCAGCAGCTTTGGACAGAACACTGAAGCTTTCTTT
V gene: TRBV12-3/TRBV12-4; clone size: once; J gene: TRBJ1-2; CDR3 length: 13; D gene: -; CDR3 protein: CASSIDSPYGYTF; CDR3 DNA: TGTGCCAGCAGCATAGACAGCCCCTATGGCTACACCTTC
V gene: TRBV18; clone size: -; J gene: TRBJ1-6; CDR3 length: 15; D gene: -; CDR3 protein: CASSPPGQRGSPLHF; CDR3 DNA: TGTGCCAGCTCACCTCCCGGACAGCGGGGTTCACCCCTCCACTTT
V gene: TRBV12-3/TRBV12-4; clone size: -; J gene: TRBJ1-2; CDR3 length: 13; D gene: -; CDR3 protein: CASLGADNYGYTF; CDR3 DNA: TGTGCCAGCCTGGGGGCAGATAACTATGGCTACACCTTC
V gene: TRBV3-1/TRBV3-2; clone size: -; J gene: TRBJ2-7; CDR3 length: 13; D gene: -; CDR3 protein: CASSGLQGYEQYF; CDR3 DNA: TGTGCCAGCAGCGGCTTACAGGGATACGAGCAGTACTTC
V gene: TRBV9; clone size: -; J gene: TRBJ1-1; CDR3 length: 14; D gene: TRBD1; CDR3 protein: CASSVGDRNTEAFF; CDR3 DNA: TGTGCCAGCAGCGTAGGGGACAGGAACACTGAAGCTTTCTTT
V gene: TRBV4-2; clone size: -; J gene: TRBJ1-6; CDR3 length: 15; D gene: TRBD1; CDR3 protein: CASSQRQGENSPLHF; CDR3 DNA: TGTGCCAGCAGCCAACGACAGGGAGAGAATTCACCCCTCCACTTT
V gene: TRBV5-1; clone size: -; J gene: TRBJ1-2; CDR3 length: 13; D gene: TRBD1; CDR3 protein: CASSLWTGFGYTF; CDR3 DNA: TGCGCCAGCAGCTTGTGGACAGGGTTCGGCTACACCTTC
V gene: TRBV29-1; clone size: -; J gene: TRBJ2-7; CDR3 length: 13; D gene: -; CDR3 protein: CSVEGDKAYEQYF; CDR3 DNA: TGCAGCGTTGAGGGGGACAAAGCATACGAGCAGTACTTC
V gene: TRBV5-5; clone size: once; J gene: TRBJ2-1; CDR3 length: 14; D gene: TRBD1; CDR3 protein: CASSLTGGKNEQFF; CDR3 DNA: TGTGCCAGCAGCTTGACAGGGGGGAAAAATGAGCAGTTCTTC